Here is one T cell receptor (beta chain) with its context. The antigen this receptor binds is unknown. Base qualities are not at hand, and no much larger clone is one base apart. The sample is drawn from a study of cytomegalovirus exposure and HLA in healthy donors (dated by TCRdb to 2017 to 2019). Background on the whole study: In an earlier analysis of roughly 500 of the donors, less than 350 Gb of sequence data and 90 million to 120 million unique TCR beta sequences from roughly 190 million T cells were reported. Five DR-DQ haplotypes were handled as single units for association and clustering because linkage in the cohort was strong. Every discovery cohort repertoire had been produced on one sequencing platform. The study aimed to test whether cataloging public T cell receptors could reveal signatures of past pathogen exposure. Class I and class II HLA loci were covered by the typing at four-digit resolution. A later analysis re-examined previously published TCR beta repertoires from 610 or so donors and added high-resolution HLA genotyping to investigate patterns of TCR occurrence. Donor age, sex, ethnicity and CMV serostatus were compiled alongside the repertoire data. Genome-wide SNP genotypes for about three fifths of the 666 donors were used in a later genetic analysis, which treated that subset as a discovery cohort. Among the roughly 390 genotyped donors, 75% to 90% belonged to the genetic ancestry cluster associated with self-reported Caucasian donors. Besides the first cohort of roughly 640 subjects, a separate validation cohort made up of over 95 different subjects was used. The number of donors typed differed by locus, with 629-630 for A, B, C, DRB1 and DQB1, roughly 550 for DQA1, 600 to 610 for DPA1, and around 460 for DPB1. An early release covering 550 to 650 HLA-typed donors comprised approximately 300 gigabases of sequencing data and tens of millions of unique TCR sequences. The T cell repertoires of around 670 subjects were profiled by immunosequencing and related to cytomegalovirus serostatus. To predict cytomegalovirus infection status, the study brought together high-throughput TCR immunosequencing, statistical association of individual TCRs with disease status, and machine learning. Among about 410 genotyped donors of the cohort, an average of about 240,000 unique TCR beta nucleotide sequences was sequenced per donor, of which about 19% were non-productive. Rather than drawing on any new phenotypic data, the later analysis identified candidate immune exposures from TCR beta sequences and the way those sequences occurred across donors. An earlier analysis of some 500 of the donors applied high-throughput TCR beta sequencing to assess whether each TCR beta V gene segment acted as functional or pseudogenic.

The cohort consisted of 600 or so healthy bone marrow donors. At the time of sampling, all cohort members were nominally healthy, though unrecorded immune exposures were likely present. The donor was CMV seropositive and belonged to the group of about 290 seropositive cohort members. Every donor gave a peripheral blood sample, and the peripheral blood mononuclear cells from that sample were used for TCR beta sequencing. The Qiagen DNeasy Blood Extraction Kit was used to extract genomic DNA from the blood cell samples. Broad study findings and their caveats: The classifier was reported to diagnose cytomegalovirus status with high specificity and sensitivity in both the original and validation cohorts. A further reported finding was that TCR beta sequences accurately predicted the HLA-A and HLA-B alleles for most subjects in the first cohort. Because counts were too low, roughly 17 rarely observed V segments, including chromosome 9 orphons, were left out of the earlier analysis of approximately 580 of the donors. Only TCR beta chains were sequenced in this cohort, and the absence of alpha or paired-chain data limited detectable features. In a later genetic analysis, a missense DCLRE1C variant was associated with V-gene and J-gene trimming of TCR beta chains, and the association was replicated in an independent cohort. For the cohort, immune exposure information was limited to CMV serostatus. According to a later analysis, most CMV-associated TCR beta chains appeared to be HLA-restricted, and the HLA associations seemed to be driven largely by CMV exposure. A later analysis found that HLA-associated TCR beta chains were more clonally expanded and had lower generation probabilities than equally common non-associated chains. Sequencing depth was assumed to be roughly uniform across donors in the presence/absence analyses, though that assumption may not hold. The authors suggested that the approach could potentially be generalized to other disease states and immunological phenotypes. A cluster of highly shared sequence variants was judged likely to be a technical artifact of the sequencing pipeline. A total of roughly 160 TCR beta chains were listed by the study as associated with cytomegalovirus. Most TCR sequences were observed very rarely across donors, whereas some public TCRs were present in many individuals. According to a later genetic analysis, donors in an Asian-associated ancestry cluster had fewer N-insertions in productive TCRs than the approximately 610-donor mean. Because the 87-base-pair reads could not distinguish some IMGT-functional V segments, including TRBV6-2 and TRBV6-3, those segments were excluded. According to a later analysis, TCR association rates differed among HLA loci, with DRB1 alleles showing the most associated TCRs and HLA-C alleles showing the fewest. When HLA alleles, especially DR and DQ, strongly co-occurred, attributing TCR associations to individual alleles was difficult. Three of the identified cytomegalovirus-associated TCR beta chains were confirmed in vitro to be specific for cytomegalovirus antigens. Broadly in line with IMGT annotations, most TCR beta V segments showed up in productive rearrangements about 90% or about 30% of the time in an earlier analysis of approximately 640 of the donors. A later analysis reported that several top co-occurrence clusters appeared linked to parvovirus B19, influenza, CMV and Epstein-Barr virus. Because some donors lacked HLA typing at each locus, the association tests relied only on the typed subset. In a later analysis, around 15,000 TCR beta sequences were associated with specific HLA alleles at a false discovery rate of 0.05. Correlated functional status among segregating V segments might reflect linkage disequilibrium, but an unknown experimental factor could not be ruled out.

Libraries were built with the immunoSEQ multiplex PCR assay. A mixture of 60 forward primers for TCR Vbeta segments and 13 reverse primers for TCR Jbeta segments was used in the multiplex PCR. The CDR3 region of rearranged TCR beta genes was amplified from genomic DNA by a multiplex PCR assay. Amplified TCR beta libraries were sequenced as 87-base-pair reads on the Illumina HiSeq System. The authors' analysis ran thus. Across the 666 repertoires, a later analysis counted approximately 83 million unique TCR beta chains, 9 million to 14 million of which were shared by at least two donors. Raw reads were error-corrected and collapsed into unique sequences with a nearest-neighbor algorithm that merged closely related sequences to remove PCR and sequencing errors. To assign V, D and J gene segments, CDR3 sequences were aligned to IMGT reference sequences. Each retained sequence needed at least a six-nucleotide match to both a V gene segment and a J gene segment. Rearrangements were classified as productive when the CDR3 lacked stop codons and remained in frame with V and J, and all other rearrangements were classified as non-productive. Following IMGT convention, CDR3 was defined as the stretch from the second conserved V-encoded cysteine up to the conserved J-encoded phenylalanine. The earlier analysis of some 550 of the donors excluded any sequence lacking an unambiguous match to a single V gene segment. In an earlier analysis of several hundred of the donors, V segments were called functional above 56.7% productive rearrangements and were called segregating when the between-donor standard deviation exceeded 5%. A statistical classification framework was developed to diagnose cytomegalovirus status using the catalog of TCR beta chain sequences. V and J gene assignment, in a later analysis, came from comparing TCR nucleotide sequences with IMGT/GENE-DB human TR gene sequences. Using the TCRdist pipeline, a later analysis assigned CDR3 sequences along with most-parsimonious VDJ recombination scenarios. A later analysis defined each TCR beta chain by its CDR3 amino acid sequence plus V-gene family, and excluded reads lacking a unique V-gene family. A later analysis removed several hundred highly shared, low-generation-probability nucleotide sequences to deal with suspected cross-contamination and a sequencing artifact. For each public chain, a later analysis derived a clonal expansion index from normalized ranks of inferred template counts within each repertoire. A later analysis computed generation probabilities with a VDJ recombination model fitted to out-of-frame rearrangements, and checked the results against IGoR. Hypergeometric tests were used in a later analysis to score TCR-TCR, TCR-HLA and TCR-CMV co-occurrence, with a repertoire-size bias correction applied to the TCR pairs. In a later analysis, false discovery rates were estimated by permuting HLA or CMV assignments 20 times. In a later analysis, co-occurring TCRs were grouped using DBSCAN, and TCRdist sequence similarity was added for clustering within HLA-allele-positive subsets. For co-occurrence clustering, repertoires with fewer than 30,000 or more than 120,000 public chains were excluded, along with roughly five repertoires with anomalous nucleotide sharing. TCRdb re-hosts the immuneACCESS table, in-frame sequences only. Its copies lack some clones; in the studies checked, an unresolved V gene accounts for under half of them, and the cause for the rest is not known. V and J calls and clone size are given by that table; D and trimming were obtained from the DNA. The sample profile shows roughly 180,000 clones; 70% to 90% of them were found once. The ten largest account for about 9.3% of the sample.

The CDR3 holds 16 amino acids from the cysteine to the phenylalanine. Only CDR3 DNA remains: 48 bases, in frame from the first base. V is reduced by 5 bases and J by 4 bases, leaving a spacing of 18 bases between them. The germline V gene encodes CDR1 SEHNR and CDR2 FQNEAQ (reference sequence). Material for sequencing was PBMCs. The sequence was collected from a man in his late teens or twenties in good health and CMV-seropositive. The V gene is TRBV7-9 and the J gene is TRBJ2-1; a tentative D match to TRBD2 spans 5 bases. In nucleotide form, the sequence is TGTGCCAGCAGCCAGTTTAAGGCCGGACTTTACAATGAGCAGTTCTTC. Its product reads: CASSQFKAGLYNEQFF.